This is a list of T cell receptor beta chains from one sample in a study of T cells in Graves' hyperthyroidism and ophthalmopathy. A single record per CDR3 protein comes from TCRdb applying MiXCR to the multiplex PCR reads. The sample records 640,000 or so distinct CDR3 sequences, more than 13% being singletons. The sample consisted of blood. The origin of the receptors is a woman younger than 35 with Graves' ophthalmopathy. CDR3s include the opening cysteine and the closing phenylalanine or tryptophan. A D gene is named only where the DNA matches it firmly.

TRBD1 | TRBJ2-7 | TRBV10-1 | CASTPDRAPYEQYF
. | TRBJ2-7 | TRBV7-6 | CASSPLEANYEQYF
. | TRBJ1-1 | TRBV6-1 | CASSEQRTSGPMKAFF
. | TRBJ1-4 | TRBV12-3/TRBV12-4 | CASRPTGTSNEKLFF
. | TRBJ2-5 | TRBV11-2 | CASSVGTFGETQYF
. | TRBJ1-4 | TRBV9 | CASSVMGREEEKLFF
. | TRBJ2-5 | TRBV7-9 | CASTNQGSGGETQYF
TRBD2 | TRBJ2-3 | TRBV6-1 | CASRGLAAHTQYF
. | TRBJ2-3 | TRBV7-9 | CASSPDRAPSPDTQYF
. | TRBJ1-2 | TRBV28 | CASSLSLNYYGYTF
TRBD2 | TRBJ2-3 | TRBV24-1 | CATSDWGLATDTQYF
. | TRBJ1-2 | TRBV2 | CASSDRVYGYTF
. | TRBJ2-2 | TRBV9 | CASSSSDRTGELFF
TRBD1 | TRBJ2-2 | TRBV19 | CASIRGQHTGELFF
TRBD2 | TRBJ2-5 | TRBV10-3 | CAISLGGETQYF
. | TRBJ2-7 | TRBV28 | CASLRQNRIYEQYF
. | TRBJ1-1 | TRBV5-5 | CASSPGRTNTEAFF
. | TRBJ1-1 | TRBV19 | CATRRGASEAFF
TRBD1 | TRBJ2-5 | TRBV11-2 | CASSSPGQGDQETQYF
. | TRBJ2-3 | TRBV20-1 | CSAVTNSGGTQYF
TRBD2 | TRBJ2-1 | TRBV27 | CASRRLAGGDEQFF
. | TRBJ2-3 | TRBV13 | CASRHTIGGPGDTQYF
TRBD1 | TRBJ2-2 | TRBV5-5 | CASSSGQGFLGTGELFF
TRBD1 | TRBJ2-7 | TRBV12-3/TRBV12-4 | CASTLRDRGHEQYF
TRBD2 | TRBJ2-5 | TRBV27 | CASSGTSGRRETQYF
. | TRBJ2-7 | TRBV18 | CASSPSPGSYEQYF
TRBD2 | TRBJ2-5 | TRBV12-3/TRBV12-4 | CASSLVFTPGLADQETQYF
. | TRBJ2-7 | TRBV6-1 | CASIHGEQYF
. | TRBJ2-3 | TRBV4-3 | CASSQDGLGGTDTQYF
TRBD2 | TRBJ2-2 | TRBV5-4 | CASSLPWGSGRIGELFF
. | TRBJ1-2 | TRBV28 | CASSVQGDYGYTF
TRBD2 | TRBJ2-2 | TRBV7-3 | CASSLWTRVPPGELFF
. | TRBJ1-1 | TRBV30 | CAWSTGFNPEAFF
. | TRBJ2-1 | TRBV10-1 | CASTFTSSYNEQFF
. | TRBJ2-1 | TRBV6-8 | CASSLGDSRGEQFF
TRBD2 | TRBJ2-7 | TRBV7-2 | CASSFKRDGEQYF
. | TRBJ1-2 | TRBV24-1 | CATSDPGRSFYGYTF
. | TRBJ2-1 | TRBV24-1 | CATSAGHYNEQFF
. | TRBJ1-1 | TRBV28 | CASRASAMNTEAFF
. | TRBJ1-5 | TRBV30 | CAWSPAPGFNQPQHF
. | TRBJ1-3 | TRBV18 | CASSPVPGATGNTIYF
TRBD2 | TRBJ2-7 | TRBV4-2 | CASSQGRLAGNEQYF
. | TRBJ1-2 | TRBV19 | CASSSRPGSAGYTF
TRBD2 | TRBJ2-7 | TRBV29-1 | CSVEDREGNRTYEQYF
. | TRBJ1-5 | TRBV6-1 | CASQTVEFGNQPQHF
TRBD2 | TRBJ2-5 | TRBV28 | CASSSGTSGRAQYF
TRBD2 | TRBJ2-7 | TRBV6-5 | CASSYGLAGGPDEQYF
. | TRBJ1-6 | TRBV28 | CASTYRVYNSPLHF
. | TRBJ2-1 | TRBV7-9 | CASTTPNNEQFF
. | TRBJ2-7 | TRBV4-3 | CASSQVPNHYEQYF
. | TRBJ2-7 | TRBV2 | CAISEGGTALYEQYF
TRBD1 | TRBJ1-6 | TRBV5-6 | CASSLTGTGDNSPLHF
. | TRBJ2-4 | TRBV20-1 | CSAAPVGAKNIQYF
TRBD1 | TRBJ2-7 | TRBV2 | CASNPGQGAEQYF
TRBD1 | TRBJ2-7 | TRBV30 | CASRDRATYEQYF
. | TRBJ2-4 | TRBV2 | CASSEYGTKNIQYF
. | TRBJ2-1 | TRBV7-8 | CASSLWSDNEQFF
. | TRBJ2-1 | TRBV12-3/TRBV12-4 | CASSPQGGIHNEQFF
TRBD2 | TRBJ2-5 | TRBV30 | CAWGRGLAGGEETQYF